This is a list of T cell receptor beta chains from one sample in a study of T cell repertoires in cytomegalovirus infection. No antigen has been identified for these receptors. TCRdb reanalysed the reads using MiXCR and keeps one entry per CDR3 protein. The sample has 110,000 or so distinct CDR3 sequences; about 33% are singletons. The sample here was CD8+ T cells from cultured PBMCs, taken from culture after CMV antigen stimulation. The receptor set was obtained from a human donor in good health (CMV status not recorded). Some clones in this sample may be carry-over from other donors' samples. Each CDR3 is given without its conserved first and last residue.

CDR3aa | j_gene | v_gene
SATRFIDQAAHYGYT | TRBJ1-2 | TRBV20-1
ASQNGAAPTYEQY | TRBJ2-7 | TRBV5-1
ATQQGQGSTDTQY | TRBJ2-3 | TRBV2
ASSGVGGPKTGELF | TRBJ2-2 | TRBV7-8
ASRGMGQETQY | TRBJ2-5 | TRBV6-1
ASSHTLGPGYT | TRBJ1-2 | TRBV3-1
ASSQADEGLNEQF | TRBJ2-1 | TRBV4-3
ASSYGGGAGEKLF | TRBJ1-4 | TRBV6-5
ASGLSSHSTEAF | TRBJ1-1 | TRBV12-5
ASSDPAGGAGNEQF | TRBJ2-1 | TRBV10-2
ASSLGADSYEQY | TRBJ2-7 | TRBV11-2
ASTPVTGGGEQY | TRBJ2-7 | TRBV28
ASSLGDREDTEAF | TRBJ1-1 | TRBV27
ASSTGDSQSDTQY | TRBJ2-3 | TRBV27
ATGAPSGELF | TRBJ2-2 | TRBV9
ATSFDRVNEQF | TRBJ2-1 | TRBV15
ASSLYSSHSNQPQH | TRBJ1-5 | TRBV27
ASSINRGRNYGYT | TRBJ1-2 | TRBV19
ASSQRQDLPNEQF | TRBJ2-1 | TRBV4-1
ASSPGYGRGWEQY | TRBJ2-7 | TRBV7-8
ASSQVDAVAELQETQY | TRBJ2-5 | TRBV4-1
ASSLSAIGEQY | TRBJ2-7 | TRBV7-3
ASILFQGENTEAF | TRBJ1-1 | TRBV6-5
ASSDSVGLSYNEQF | TRBJ2-1 | TRBV6-4
ASSLSPGVESGANVLT | TRBJ2-6 | TRBV7-2
ASSLGQGASSYNSPLH | TRBJ1-6 | TRBV9
SVEGVTGELF | TRBJ2-2 | TRBV29-1
ASSPPDHGTGGNEKLF | TRBJ1-4 | TRBV18
ASSWPGQGTDEQY | TRBJ2-7 | TRBV6-2/TRBV6-3
SASPGSTYEQY | TRBJ2-7 | TRBV20-1
ASSGRGRGYSNQPQH | TRBJ1-5 | TRBV19
ASSPGQEDLPQH | TRBJ1-5 | TRBV27
ASSTGTSNEQY | TRBJ2-7 | TRBV6-8
ASSPLTPGTAYNEQF | TRBJ2-1 | TRBV3-1
ASSLVKETQY | TRBJ2-5 | TRBV12-3/TRBV12-4
ASTLQGNNEKLF | TRBJ1-4 | TRBV2
ASSEEDGWLNQPQH | TRBJ1-5 | TRBV2
ASSLTRVGQPQH | TRBJ1-5 | TRBV27
ASSDPRDRISYNEQF | TRBJ2-1 | TRBV6-1
ASSLHVFLAGYNEQF | TRBJ2-1 | TRBV5-6
AGTAGTESYEQY | TRBJ2-7 | TRBV6-1
AVVTGTGGSYGYT | TRBJ1-2 | TRBV28
ASSLAVASRGYT | TRBJ1-2 | TRBV7-2